These 17 T cell receptor beta chains share one sample of origin, sequenced in a study of somatic mutations in cytotoxic T cells in rheumatoid arthritis. The assay was immunoSEQ multiplex PCR, and TCRdb's table has in-frame clones only and misses some. The top ten clones hold about a third of a sample with roughly 4,500 clones, about 82% of them seen once. Sample: CD8+ T cells sorted from blood. The receptors shown here come from a woman aged 60-70 years with rheumatoid arthritis.

As concerns this clone: It is unclear where the CDR3 begins or ends on the DNA, so no DNA is shown, and the CDR3 is as TCRdb lists it. The rearrangement uses TRBV12-1 and TRBJ1-5; the DNA was not compared with TRBD1, the D call given in the table. TRBV12-1 is a recognized pseudogene. The CDR3 numbers 14 amino acids, ends counted. The CDR3 spells CASSFATGTQPQHF.

The J gene is TRBJ2-1, the V gene TRBV6-1; D unresolved. With 6 bases removed from V and 5 bases from J, the gap between germline ends came to 2 bases. Per the germline V gene, CDR1 is MNHNS and CDR2 is SASEGT. The CDR3 contains 10 residues. CDR3 loop: CASSNNEQFF. The CDR3, as DNA: TGTGCCAGCAGCAACAATGAGCAGTTCTTC.

The chain has TRBV5-4 and TRBJ1-3; no definite D call. This CDR3 region has 16 residues. V was clipped by 0 bases and J by 7 bases, with 17 bases between them. Germline CDR1 and CDR2: SGHNT and YYREEE (reference sequence). The CDR3 DNA reads TGTGCCAGCAGCTTGGGAGGGTCCCCCCCTCTGAACACCATATATTTT. Residues: CASSLGGSPPLNTIYF.

This chain uses TRBV5-6 with TRBJ2-5, with TRBD1 identical over 7 bases. This CDR3 is 14 amino acids long. V shed 2 bases and J 5 bases; nucleotides not matched to a gene: 6. Germline V gene data show CDR1 as SGHDT and CDR2 as YYEEEE. The DNA of the CDR3 is TGTGCCAGCAGCTTACTGACAGGGACGGAGACCCAGTACTTC. This translates into CASSLLTGTETQYF.

The J gene is TRBJ2-1, the V gene TRBV7-9; 10 bases line up with TRBD2. CDR3 size: 18 residues. The V and J ends lost 0 bases and 3 bases, in that order; junction bases with no gene match: 8. Germline CDR1 is SEHNR and CDR2 is FQNEAQ (reference sequence). CDR3 coding DNA: TGTGCCAGCAGCTTAGCGGGGCTAGCGGGGGCCTTCTACAATGAGCAGTTCTTC. Amino acid sequence: CASSLAGLAGAFYNEQFF. Full variable domain (remainder filled in from reference TRBV7-9 and TRBJ2-1): DTGVSQNPRHKITKRGQNVTFRCDPISEHNRLYWYRQTLGQGPEFLTYFQNEAQLEKSRLLSDRFSAERPKGSFSTLEIQRTEQGDSAMYLCASSLAGLAGAFYNEQFFGPGTRLTVL.

The CDR3 here is CASSPLSGGANNEQFF. The CDR3 DNA is TGTGCCAGCAGCCCTCTTAGCGGGGGGGCTAACAATGAGCAGTTCTTC. This chain links TRBV7-3 with TRBJ2-1; 11 bases are shared with TRBD2. Unmatched junction bases numbered 8, after V lost 5 bases and J lost 5 bases. The germline V gene encodes CDR1 SGHTA and CDR2 FQGTGA. The CDR3 is 16 residues long. The entire variable domain, with the rest obtained from reference TRBV7-3 and TRBJ2-1, is as follows: GAGVSQTPSNKVTEKGKYVELRCDPISGHTALYWYRQSLGQGPEFLIYFQGTGAADDSGLPNDRFFAVRPEGSVSTLKIQRTERGDSAVYLCASSPLSGGANNEQFFGPGTRLTVL.

This clone was observed once. V and J are TRBV6-4 and TRBJ2-1; TRBD2 matches 12 bases. The CDR3 has 16 amino acids. The ends lost 6 bases at V and 4 bases at J; junction bases unmatched: 7. Germline V gives CDR1 MRHNA, CDR2 SNTAGT. The CDR3 spells CASRPMGTSGYNEQFF. CDR3 bases: TGTGCCAGCAGACCTATGGGGACTAGCGGGTACAATGAGCAGTTCTTC.

The chain carries TRBV29-1 and TRBJ2-7; 8 bases are a match to TRBD2. Germline trimming cut 4 bases from V and 3 bases from J; bases unmatched to any gene: 5. The germline V gene has CDR1 SQVTM and CDR2 ANQGSEA. CDR3 length: 13 amino acids. CDR3 in DNA: TGCAGCGTTGTACTAGCGGACCGCTACGAGCAGTACTTC. Translation gives CSVVLADRYEQYF.

V is TRBV25-1 and J is TRBJ2-3; maybe TRBD2 (5 bases). The ends were cut back, 5 bases at V and 0 bases at J, with 15 bases in the middle. Per germline, CDR1 MGHDK and CDR2 SYGVNS. The CDR3 sequence is 16 residues long. The CDR3 coding sequence is TGTGCCAGCAGTAACCTACGGGGTTCTAGCACAGATACGCAGTATTTT. This sequence encodes CASSNLRGSSTDTQYF. The full variable domain, rest sourced from reference TRBV25-1 and TRBJ2-3, is EADIYQTPRYLVIGTGKKITLECSQTMGHDKMYWYQQDPGMELHLIHYSYGVNSTEKGDLSSESTVSRIRTEHFPLTLESARPSHTSQYLCASSNLRGSSTDTQYFGPGTRLTVL.

About this clone: One end of the junction does not line up with germline, which may come from a read error. V gene TRBV7-7 combines with J gene TRBJ1-1; D gene ambiguous. Germline CDR1 reads SSHAT; CDR2 reads FNYEAQ (reference sequence). The CDR3 is 13 amino acids. For the CDR3, the DNA is TGTGCTAGCAGCTTTAGCGAGAACACTGAAGCTTTCTTT. Its protein product is CASSFSENTEAFF.

The chain is built from TRBV6-1 and TRBJ2-1, with 13 bases identical to TRBD2. Germline assignment: CDR1 MNHNS and CDR2 SASEGT. The CDR3 totals 16 residues. V dropped 4 bases and J dropped 4; count of bases not matched to a gene: 4. CDR3 nucleotides: TGTGCCAGCAGTGGCGGGACTAGCGGGGCTTACAATGAGCAGTTCTTC. It specifies CASSGGTSGAYNEQFF.

V is TRBV21-1 and J is TRBJ1-2; the D segment call TRBD1 is taken from the table without a DNA check. TRBV21-1 is recorded as a pseudogene. The CDR3 sequence is 15 residues long. This CDR3 reads CASSMGQLFEYGYTF. The CDR3 DNA reads as TGTGCCAGCAGCATGGGACAGCTATTTGAGTATGGCTACACCTTC.

J is TRBJ1-1 and V is TRBV5-1; 9 bases line up with TRBD1. This CDR3 is 16 amino acids long. CDR1 SGHRS and CDR2 YFSETQ come from the germline V gene. Trimming removed 5 bases from V and 4 bases from J; junction bases left unmatched: 12. The CDR3 DNA follows: TGCGCCAGCAGTATCCGACCGGGACAGGGATTCACTGAAGCTTTCTTT. Its translation: CASSIRPGQGFTEAFF.

V gene TRBV19 combines with J gene TRBJ1-2, with 9 bases aligning to TRBD1. The CDR3 is 14 residues long. Germline loops: CDR1 LNHDA, CDR2 SQIVND (reference sequence). The V gene end was trimmed by 10 bases and the J gene end by 4 bases; junction bases not matched to a gene: 10. In DNA, the CDR3 is TGTGCCACCACCCCGGGACAGGGTATCTATGGCTACACCTTC. Amino acids: CATTPGQGIYGYTF.

The chain joins TRBV6-6 to TRBJ2-7; 7 bases map to TRBD1. Germline V gene sequence: CDR1 MNHNY, CDR2 SVGAGI (reference sequence). The CDR3 runs to 12 residues. J was trimmed by 6 bases and V by 6 bases; bases with no gene match: 5. This CDR3 is CASSPGTVEQYF. The CDR3 coding sequence is TGTGCCAGCAGCCCCGGGACAGTCGAGCAGTACTTC.

The chain is built from TRBV19 and TRBJ2-1, with 8 bases aligning to TRBD1. Trimming cost V 10 bases and J 6 bases; bases outside gene matches: 5. The CDR3 is 12 residues long. Per germline, CDR1 LNHDA and CDR2 SQIVND (reference sequence). This CDR3 is CATGQGSNEQFF. In DNA form, the CDR3 reads TGTGCCACCGGACAGGGAAGCAATGAGCAGTTCTTC.

This clone has only a few counts. The V and J genes are TRBV21-1 and TRBJ2-5; the table gives TRBD2 as D, unverified against the DNA. TRBV21-1 is designated a pseudogene. The CDR3 covers 20 residues. CDR3 in DNA: TGTGCCAGCAGCCGGGCTCGGACTAGCGGGGGGCCTTATCCCCGAGGGACCCAGTACTTC. It yields the protein CASSRARTSGGPYPRGTQYF.